Shown below are 3 T cell receptor beta chains from a single sample sequenced in a study of T cell repertoires in cytomegalovirus infection. TCRdb itself ran the reads through MiXCR, one entry per CDR3 protein. The sample holds around 530,000 distinct CDR3 sequences, about 30% seen once. The sample taken for sequencing was PBMCs. Receptors were obtained from a human donor in good health (CMV status not recorded). Some clones in this sample may be carry-over from other donors' samples.

The chain has TRBV3-1 and TRBJ1-1; D is uncertain. The V gene's germline CDR1 is LGHDT and CDR2 YNNKEL (reference sequence). V was pared by 3 bases and J by 0 bases, with 8 bases between. The CDR3 extends over 14 amino acids. The DNA of the CDR3 is TGTGCCAGCAGCCAGTACAGATTGAACACTGAAGCTTTCTTT. This gives the protein CASSQYRLNTEAFF.

This clonotype occurred once. J is TRBJ2-5 and V is TRBV29-1; D is undetermined. This CDR3 contains 14 residues. V shed 4 bases and J shed 0 bases, with 12 bases lying between them. The V gene's germline CDR1 is SQVTM and CDR2 ANQGSEA. For the CDR3, the DNA is TGCAGCGTTGTCCCACTAAATTACCAAGAGACCCAGTACTTC. It codes for CSVVPLNYQETQYF.

The V gene is TRBV6-1, the J gene TRBJ1-1; D perhaps matches TRBD1 (5 bases). V was pared by 1 base and J by 1 base, with 10 bases between. CDR1 and CDR2 from the germline V gene are MNHNS and SASEGT. The CDR3 loop spans 15 amino acids. The CDR3 DNA reads TGTGCCAGCAGTGAAGGGAGCACAGGGAACACTGAAGCTTTCTTT. Its translation: CASSEGSTGNTEAFF.